Described below is a single T cell receptor beta chain sequence and its context. Its antigen is still unknown. The RNA input was roughly 0.45 to 1 ug, and it was reverse transcribed with random hexamers. TCRdb reanalysed the immunoSEQ multiplex PCR reads using MiXCR and keeps one entry per CDR3 protein. Altogether fewer than 85,000 distinct CDR3 sequences are present, approximately 94% being singletons, with the ten largest covering more than 0.4%. Germline V gene data show CDR1 as DFQATT and CDR2 as SNEGSKA (reference sequence). This CDR3 has 13 amino acids. V dropped 6 bases and J dropped 4 bases, with 16 bases sitting between them. The data originate from a study of CD8 T cells in Susac syndrome. Study-wide points: Within total CD8+ repertoires, some 15 Susac-specific public clones were found, and within CD8+ TEMRA repertoires, 4 or 5.

The V gene is TRBV20-1, the J gene TRBJ2-7; no clear D gene. This clonotype originated in a human donor with Susac syndrome. The sequenced material came from CD8+ T cells from PBMCs. The CDR3 sequence is CSAGPLVRYEQYF. The CDR3 region has the DNA TGCAGTGCCGGACCCCTCGTTAGATACGAGCAGTACTTC.